These 27 T cell receptor beta chains came from one sample sequenced in a study of tumor and adjacent non-tumor tissue in lung cancer. RNA was extracted from bulk tissue without any cell sorting. TCRbeta libraries were built with three rounds of nested PCR, modified from ARM-PCR. TCRdb re-called the multiplex PCR reads through MiXCR, storing one row per CDR3 protein. The table records 100,000 to 150,000 distinct CDR3 sequences, roughly 64% of them present only once. Sequenced sample: lung tumor tissue. These receptors were taken from a young man with non-small cell lung cancer.

With regard to this clonotype: This may arise from a read error, as a much more abundant clone is one base away. This chain links TRBV12-3 or TRBV12-4 with TRBJ2-7; 10 nucleotides match TRBD2. The CDR3 extends over 15 amino acids. V shed 3 bases and J 5 bases; nucleotides not matched to a gene: 7. CDR3 sequence: CASSFVLAGQDEQYF. The CDR3 nucleotides are TGTGCCAGCAGTTTTGTACTAGCGGGGCAGGACGAGCAGTACTTC.

Regarding this clonotype: With a much larger clone just one base away, this may be a read error. This chain links TRBV20-1 with TRBJ2-2; no firm D call. Germline V gene data show CDR1 as DFQATT and CDR2 as SNEGSKA (reference sequence). The CDR3 sequence is 12 residues long. Trimming removed 2 bases from V and 7 bases from J, with 8 bases in between. The CDR3 region has the DNA TGCAGTGCTAGAAAAGGAAACGGGGAGCTGTTTTTT. Protein: CSARKGNGELFF.

By its share, this clonotype is medium-sized. The V and J genes are TRBV12-3 or TRBV12-4 and TRBJ1-3; 9 bases align to TRBD1. With V trimmed by 5 bases and J by 4 bases, 12 bases remained unmatched. The CDR3 sequence is 17 residues long. The CDR3, as DNA: TGTGCCAGCAGTCCCCACCGACAGGGGGTAGCCGGAAACACCATATATTTT. Translating gives CASSPHRQGVAGNTIYF.

This clonotype was detected ten times or more. The chain uses TRBV4-3 and TRBJ2-1, with D unclear. CDR1 is LGHNA and CDR2 is YSLEER in the germline V gene. This CDR3 contains 14 residues. V shed 0 bases and J shed 9 bases, with 12 bases lying between them. The CDR3 DNA is TGCGCCAGCAGCCAAGATGATCAGGCTGGTGAGCAGTTCTTC. This encodes CASSQDDQAGEQFF.

The gene calls are TRBV10-2 and TRBJ2-3; 9 bases are a match to TRBD1. Germline lookup yields CDR1 WSHSY and CDR2 SAAADI. This CDR3 comprises 12 residues. Germline trimming cut 6 bases from V and 15 bases from J; bases unmatched to any gene: 10. The CDR3 coding sequence is TGCGCCAGCAGCAACGACAGGGGGGGGATATATTTT. Protein sequence: CASSNDRGGIYF.

This clonotype occurred many times. The chain links TRBV4-1 to TRBJ1-4; D gene uncertain. Germline loops: CDR1 MGHRA, CDR2 YSYEKL. This CDR3 comprises 15 residues. Trimming cost V 5 bases and J 0 bases, with 10 bases left between them. CDR3 nucleotides: TGCGCCAGCAGCGATCACATTACAACTAATGAAAAACTGTTTTTT. Protein product: CASSDHITTNEKLFF.

The chain links TRBV4-3 to TRBJ1-1, with D maybe TRBD1 (5 bases). Germline V gene sequence: CDR1 LGHNA, CDR2 YSLEER. The V gene lost 3 bases and the J gene lost 1 base, with 15 bases spanning the gap. This CDR3 is 16 amino acids long. In DNA form, the CDR3 reads TGCGCCAGCAGCCATGGGGTATGGCAGGGGAACACTGAAGCTTTCTTT. Protein: CASSHGVWQGNTEAFF.

Concerning this clonotype itself: A much larger clonotype is one base distant, so this may be a read error. The gene calls are TRBV12-3 or TRBV12-4 and TRBJ1-6; no reliable D call. This CDR3 comprises 14 residues. The chain's CDR3 is CATSETEGGSPLHF. As DNA, the CDR3 is TGTGCCACCAGTGAGACGGAGGGAGGTTCACCCCTCCACTTT.

As regards this clonotype: One junction end disagrees with the germline gene, perhaps due to a read error. The chain has TRBV6-6 and TRBJ2-7; D may match TRBD1 or TRBD2 (6 bases each). Germline V gives CDR1 MNHNY, CDR2 SVGAGI (reference sequence). The CDR3 has 16 amino acids. The CDR3 coding sequence is TGTGCCAGCAGTTTAACCCGGTACAGGGACTCCTACGAGCAGTATTTC. Amino acid sequence: CASSLTRYRDSYEQYF.

There are many counts of this clonotype. The rearrangement links TRBV11-3 to TRBJ2-7, with TRBD1 matching 7 bases. This CDR3 has 17 amino acids. V shed 1 base and J 0 bases; nucleotides not matched to a gene: 9. Germline V gene data show CDR1 as SGHNT and CDR2 as YENEEA. The CDR3 is CASSLVWTGPDSYEQYF. For the CDR3, the DNA is TGTGCCAGCAGCTTAGTGTGGACAGGACCCGACTCCTACGAGCAGTACTTC. The full variable domain, completed using reference TRBV11-3 and TRBJ2-7, is EAGVVQSPRYKIIEKKQPVAFWCNPISGHNTLYWYLQNLGQGPELLIRYENEEAVDDSQLPKDRFSAERLKGVDSTLKIQPAELGDSAVYLCASSLVWTGPDSYEQYFGPGTRLTVT.

About this clonotype itself: At one end the junction does not follow the germline gene, possibly because of a read error. The chain recombines TRBV11-1 with TRBJ2-1; D uncertain. The CDR3 length is 13 residues. Germline values: CDR1 SGHAT, CDR2 FQDESV (reference sequence). CDR3 sequence reads: CTSSLLGYNERFF. DNA of the CDR3: TGTACCAGCAGCTTATTGGGTTACAATGAGCGGTTCTTC. Based on the CDR3 plus reference TRBV11-1 and TRBJ2-1, the full variable domain is EAEVAQSPRYKITEKSQAVAFWCDPISGHATLYWYRQILGQGPELLVQFQDESVVDDSQLPKDRFSAERLKGVDSTLKIQPAELGDSAMYLCTSSLLGYNERFFGPGTRLTVL.

This clonotype has just a few counts. This clone may be a read error of a much larger clone one base away. The rearrangement uses TRBV5-6 and TRBJ1-6; D remains ambiguous. Trimming left V 3 bases short and J 7 bases short, with 8 bases between. This CDR3 has 13 amino acids. Germline V gene lookup returns CDR1 SGHDT and CDR2 YYEEEE. The CDR3 region is CASSCDGNSPLHF. CDR3 coding DNA: TGTGCCAGCAGCTGTGACGGGAATTCACCCCTCCACTTT. Together with reference TRBV5-6 and TRBJ1-6, the CDR3 gives the full variable domain: DAGVTQSPTHLIKTRGQQVTLRCSPKSGHDTVSWYQQALGQGPQFIFQYYEEEERQRGNFPDRFSGHQFPNYSSELNVNALLLGDSALYLCASSCDGNSPLHFGNGTRLTVT.

On this clonotype: The final CDR3 position lacks the conserved phenylalanine or tryptophan, pointing to a likely read error. The chain couples TRBV4-2 to TRBJ2-3; 13 bases fit TRBD2. Germline V CDR1 and CDR2: LGHNA, YNFKEQ. V shed 6 bases and J 1 base; nucleotides not matched to a gene: 7. The CDR3 loop spans 17 amino acids. The CDR3 is CASSDTSGGAGTDTQYY. CDR3 bases: TGTGCCAGCAGTGATACTAGCGGGGGGGCCGGCACAGATACGCAGTATTAT.

This clonotype was counted ten times or more. The chain combines TRBV20-1 with TRBJ1-1, with 7 bases lining up with TRBD1. V lost 0 bases and J lost 1; bases outside the gene matches: 5. Germline V lookup: CDR1 DFQATT, CDR2 SNEGSKA (reference sequence). This CDR3 contains 15 residues. In DNA form, the CDR3 reads TGCAGTGCTAGAGATTCAGGGACAGCGAACACTGAAGCTTTCTTT. Its translation: CSARDSGTANTEAFF.

The V call is TRBV6-2 or TRBV6-3, the J call TRBJ2-5; 10 bases line up with TRBD2. The CDR3 sequence is 15 residues long. J lost 10 bases, V lost 6 bases, and 14 bases had no gene match. Germline-derived CDR1 and CDR2 are MNHEY and SVGEGT. The CDR3 DNA reads as TGTGCCAGCAGAGTAGCGGGGGGTGGCCGCCGGATCCAGTACTTC. Translating it yields CASRVAGGGRRIQYF.

About this clonotype itself: The junction and the germline gene differ at one end; a read error may be behind it. The chain joins TRBV20-1 to TRBJ2-3; D might be TRBD1 (7 bases). The CDR3 has 18 amino acids. Germline V CDR1 and CDR2: DFQATT, SNEGSKA (reference sequence). The CDR3 DNA is TGCAGTTCTAGATACAATCAGGGGGGCTCGTATACAACAGATACGCAGTATTTT. As protein: CSSRYNQGGSYTTDTQYF.

This clonotype was detected only a few times. The chain combines TRBV10-3 with TRBJ1-1; TRBD1 might be the D (5 bases). Trimming took 2 bases from V and 1 from J, leaving 8 bases between them. Germline values: CDR1 ENHRY, CDR2 SYGVKD. The CDR3 consists of 14 residues. The DNA for the CDR3 is TGTGCCATCAGTGAGGCAACAGGGAACACTGAAGCTTTCTTT. It specifies CAISEATGNTEAFF.

This clonotype occurred once. Just one base apart from a much larger clone, this may be a read error. V and J are TRBV24-1 and TRBJ1-2, with 8 bases matching TRBD1. The length of the CDR3 is 15 residues. Germline V gene data show CDR1 as KGHDR and CDR2 as SFDVKD. The CDR3 region is CAASDAETGVYGYTF. CDR3 bases: TGTGCCGCCAGTGATGCAGAGACAGGGGTCTATGGCTACACCTTC.

This clonotype was seen only once. At one of its ends the junction is not consistent with the germline gene, which may arise from a read error. CDR3 nucleotide sequence: TGCGCCAGCAGTCAAGATATCTACAGGGGGGGCACTGAAGTTTTCTTT. Its protein product is CASSQDIYRGGTEVFF. V gene TRBV4-1 combines with J gene TRBJ1-1, with 8 bases matching TRBD1. Germline V lookup: CDR1 MGHRA, CDR2 YSYEKL. The length of the CDR3 is 16 residues.

Comment on this clonotype: One end of the junction is discordant with germline, which a read error may explain. V is TRBV11-2 and J is TRBJ2-1; 12 bases fit TRBD2. The CDR3 is 15 amino acids. CDR1 is SGHAT and CDR2 is FQNNGV in the germline V gene. The CDR3 is CANSPPGLAGGDQFF. The CDR3 coding sequence is TGTGCCAACAGCCCGCCGGGACTAGCGGGCGGTGATCAGTTCTTC.

This rearrangement joins TRBV20-1 to TRBJ2-1, with D unresolved. Germline V gene lookup returns CDR1 DFQATT and CDR2 SNEGSKA (reference sequence). Between the trimmed V and J ends, which lost 0 bases and 1 base, there was a span of 13 bases. The CDR3 contains 16 residues. CDR3 residues: CSARDLSSISYNEQFF. The DNA for the CDR3 is TGCAGTGCTAGAGATCTTTCGAGTATTTCCTACAATGAGCAGTTCTTC.

This clonotype was detected only a few times. The genes are TRBV5-1 and TRBJ2-7, with D possibly being TRBD1 (5 bases). CDR3 length: 15 residues. Trimming removed 3 bases at V and 5 bases at J, with 18 bases between. From germline, CDR1 is SGHRS and CDR2 YFSETQ. CDR3 loop: CASSSGHEPPDEQYF. CDR3 nucleotides: TGCGCCAGCAGCTCTGGACACGAACCTCCCGACGAGCAGTACTTC.

Regarding this clonotype: Since no conserved phenylalanine or tryptophan closes the CDR3, a read error is the likely cause. This chain connects TRBV6-2 or TRBV6-3 to TRBJ1-4, with a weak D call TRBD1 (5 bases). CDR3 length equals 17 residues. CDR1 and CDR2 from the germline V gene are MNHEY and SVGEGT. The CDR3 bases are TGTGCCAGCAGAATCGGACAAGGAAGTGCAACAAATGAAAAACTGTTTCTT. Residues: CASRIGQGSATNEKLFL.

To note about this clonotype: This may stem from a read error, because a much larger clone lies one nucleotide away. The chain has TRBV6-2 or TRBV6-3 and TRBJ1-1; the D gene is possibly TRBD1 (5 bases). The CDR3 consists of 13 residues. In germline, CDR1 is MNHEY, CDR2 SVGEGT. CDR3 residues: CVSSYRDNTEAFF. In DNA form, the CDR3 reads TGTGTCAGCAGTTACCGGGACAACACTGAAGCTTTCTTT.

This clonotype was recorded only once. A much larger clone lies one base from this, so it may be a read error. CDR3 DNA sequence: TGCAGTGCTATCTCGGACACTACTAATGGAAAACTGTTTTTT. The encoded protein is CSAISDTTNGKLFF. The chain links TRBV20-1 to TRBJ1-4, with D tentatively TRBD1 (5 bases). This CDR3 spans 14 amino acids. In germline, CDR1 is DFQATT, CDR2 SNEGSKA (reference sequence).

The table lists this clonotype with many counts. The V gene is TRBV12-3 or TRBV12-4, the J gene TRBJ2-7, with 10 positions matching TRBD2. CDR3 length equals 14 residues. The V and J ends lost 5 bases and 7 bases, in that order; junction bases with no gene match: 8. The CDR3 loop reads CASSQLAGAEEQYF. The CDR3, as DNA: TGTGCCAGCAGTCAGCTAGCGGGAGCGGAAGAGCAGTACTTC.

A note on this clonotype: A junction boundary mismatches the germline segment, possibly from a read error. The chain carries TRBV11-2 and TRBJ2-5; D remains unclear. CDR1 is SGHAT, CDR2 FQNNGV, per germline. The CDR3 runs 13 residues. CDR3 region: CASSLPHIETQNF. The CDR3 DNA follows: TGTGCCAGCAGCTTACCCCATATTGAGACCCAGAACTTC. Based on the CDR3 plus reference TRBV11-2 and TRBJ2-5, the full variable domain is EAGVAQSPRYKIIEKRQSVAFWCNPISGHATLYWYQQILGQGPKLLIQFQNNGVVDDSQLPKDRFSAERLKGVDSTLKIQPAKLEDSAVYLCASSLPHIETQNFGPGTRLLVL.